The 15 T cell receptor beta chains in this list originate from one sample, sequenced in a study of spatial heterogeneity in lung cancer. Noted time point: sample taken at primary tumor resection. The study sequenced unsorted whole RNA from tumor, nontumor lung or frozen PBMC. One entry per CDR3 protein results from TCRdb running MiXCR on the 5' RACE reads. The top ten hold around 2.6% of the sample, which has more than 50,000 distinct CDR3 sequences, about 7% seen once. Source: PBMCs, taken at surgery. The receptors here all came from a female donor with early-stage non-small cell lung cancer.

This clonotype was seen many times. The CDR3 loop is CASSYRTLTDTQYF. The CDR3 nucleotides read TGTGCCAGCAGCTACAGGACGTTGACAGATACGCAGTATTTT. This chain uses TRBV11-2 with TRBJ2-3; possibly TRBD1 for D (5 bases). Trimming stripped 4 bases from V and 3 bases from J, with 11 bases between. Germline V gene lookup returns CDR1 SGHAT and CDR2 FQNNGV. This CDR3 has 14 amino acids. Complete variable domain (other parts from reference TRBV11-2 and TRBJ2-3): EAGVAQSPRYKIIEKRQSVAFWCNPISGHATLYWYQQILGQGPKLLIQFQNNGVVDDSQLPKDRFSAERLKGVDSTLKIQPAKLEDSAVYLCASSYRTLTDTQYFGPGTRLTVL.

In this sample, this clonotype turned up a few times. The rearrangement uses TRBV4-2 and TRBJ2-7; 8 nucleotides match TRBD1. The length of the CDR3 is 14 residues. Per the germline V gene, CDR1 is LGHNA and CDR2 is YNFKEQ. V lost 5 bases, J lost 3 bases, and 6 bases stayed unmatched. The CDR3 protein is CASSSRTGFYEQYF. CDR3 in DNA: TGTGCCAGCAGCTCCAGGACAGGGTTCTACGAGCAGTACTTC.

The DNA of the CDR3 is TGTGCCAGCAGCCAAGCAGGGGGCGGATCCTACGAGCAGTACTTC. Amino acid sequence: CASSQAGGGSYEQYF. V gene TRBV7-8 combines with J gene TRBJ2-7; TRBD1 aligns across 8 bases. V shed 5 bases, J shed 1 base, and the junction held 7 bases outside the gene matches. Germline V gene sequence: CDR1 SGHVS, CDR2 FQNEAQ. CDR3 size: 15 residues.

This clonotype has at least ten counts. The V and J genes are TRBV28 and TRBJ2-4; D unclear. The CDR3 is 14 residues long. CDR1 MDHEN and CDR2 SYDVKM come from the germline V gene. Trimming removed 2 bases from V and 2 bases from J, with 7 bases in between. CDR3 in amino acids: CASSLVGSKNIQYF. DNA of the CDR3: TGTGCCAGCAGTTTAGTGGGTTCCAAAAACATTCAGTACTTC.

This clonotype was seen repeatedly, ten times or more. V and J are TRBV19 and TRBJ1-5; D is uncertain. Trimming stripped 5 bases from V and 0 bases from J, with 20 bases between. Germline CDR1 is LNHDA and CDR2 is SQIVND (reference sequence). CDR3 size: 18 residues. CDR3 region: CASSLPPSPSYSNQPQHF. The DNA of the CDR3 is TGTGCCAGTAGTCTACCCCCCTCCCCGTCTTATAGCAATCAGCCCCAGCATTTT.

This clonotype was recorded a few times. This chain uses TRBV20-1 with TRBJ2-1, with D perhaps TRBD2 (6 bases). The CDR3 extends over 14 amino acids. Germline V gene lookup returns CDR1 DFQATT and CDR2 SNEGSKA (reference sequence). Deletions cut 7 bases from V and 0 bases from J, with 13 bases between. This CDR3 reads CSVLPTSSYNEQFF. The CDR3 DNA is TGCAGTGTTCTGCCGACTAGCTCCTACAATGAGCAGTTCTTC.

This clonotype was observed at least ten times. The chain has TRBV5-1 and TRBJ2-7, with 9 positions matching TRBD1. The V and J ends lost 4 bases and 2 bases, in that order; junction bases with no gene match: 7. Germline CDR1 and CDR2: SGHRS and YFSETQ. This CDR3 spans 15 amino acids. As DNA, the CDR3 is TGCGCCAGCAGCCCGGGGACAGGGAAGGCCTACGAGCAGTACTTC. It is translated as CASSPGTGKAYEQYF.

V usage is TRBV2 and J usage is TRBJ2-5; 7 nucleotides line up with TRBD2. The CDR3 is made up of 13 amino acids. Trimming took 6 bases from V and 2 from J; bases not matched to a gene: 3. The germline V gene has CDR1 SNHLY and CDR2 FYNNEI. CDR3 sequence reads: CASSRGSQETQYF. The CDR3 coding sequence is TGTGCCAGCAGCCGCGGGAGTCAAGAGACCCAGTACTTC.

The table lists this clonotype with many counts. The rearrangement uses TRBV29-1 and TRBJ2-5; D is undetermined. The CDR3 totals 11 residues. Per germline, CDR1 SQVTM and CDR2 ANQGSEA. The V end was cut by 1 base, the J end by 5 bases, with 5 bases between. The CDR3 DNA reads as TGCAGCGTTGAAGGTTGGGAGACCCAGTACTTC. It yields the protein CSVEGWETQYF.

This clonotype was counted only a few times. As DNA, the CDR3 is TGCGCCAGCAGCTTGGTCCGGGGCGGCCAAGAGACCCAGTACTTC. Translating it yields CASSLVRGGQETQYF. The chain joins TRBV5-1 to TRBJ2-5, with D possibly being TRBD1 or TRBD2 (5 bases each). V lost 0 bases and J 1 base, leaving 10 bases between the germline ends. Germline CDR1 is SGHRS and CDR2 is YFSETQ. The CDR3 has 15 residues.

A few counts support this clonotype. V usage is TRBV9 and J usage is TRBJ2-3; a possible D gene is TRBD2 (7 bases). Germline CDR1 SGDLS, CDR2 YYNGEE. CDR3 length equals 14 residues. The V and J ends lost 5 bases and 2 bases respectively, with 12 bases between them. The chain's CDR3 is CASSTGGHTDTQYF. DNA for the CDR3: TGTGCCAGCAGTACGGGGGGCCACACAGATACGCAGTATTTT.

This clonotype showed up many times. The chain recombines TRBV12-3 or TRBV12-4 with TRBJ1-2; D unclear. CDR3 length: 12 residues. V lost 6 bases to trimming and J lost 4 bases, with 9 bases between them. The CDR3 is CASRTVGYGYTF. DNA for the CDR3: TGTGCCAGCAGAACGGTGGGCTATGGCTACACCTTC.

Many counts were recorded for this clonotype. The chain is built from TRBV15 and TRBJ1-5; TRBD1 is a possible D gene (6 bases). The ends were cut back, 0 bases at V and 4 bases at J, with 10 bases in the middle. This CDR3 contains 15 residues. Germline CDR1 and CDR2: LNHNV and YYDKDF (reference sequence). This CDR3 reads CATSRDWTANQPQHF. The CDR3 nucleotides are TGTGCCACCAGCAGAGATTGGACAGCAAATCAGCCCCAGCATTTT. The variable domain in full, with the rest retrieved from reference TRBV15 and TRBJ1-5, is DAMVIQNPRYQVTQFGKPVTLSCSQTLNHNVMYWYQQKSSQAPKLLFHYYDKDFNNEADTPDNFQSRRPNTSFCFLDIRSPGLGDTAMYLCATSRDWTANQPQHFGDGTRLSIL.

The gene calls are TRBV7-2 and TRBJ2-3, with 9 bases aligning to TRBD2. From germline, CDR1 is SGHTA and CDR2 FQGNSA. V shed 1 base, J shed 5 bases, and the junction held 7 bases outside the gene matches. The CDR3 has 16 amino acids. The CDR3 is CASSLDSGGPIDTQYF. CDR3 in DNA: TGTGCCAGCAGCTTAGACAGCGGGGGGCCGATAGATACGCAGTATTTT.

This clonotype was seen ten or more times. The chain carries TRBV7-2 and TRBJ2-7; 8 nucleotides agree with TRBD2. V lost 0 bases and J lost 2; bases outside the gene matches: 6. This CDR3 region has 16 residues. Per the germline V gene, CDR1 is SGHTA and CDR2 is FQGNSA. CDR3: CASSLAGGGPTYEQYF. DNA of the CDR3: TGTGCCAGCAGCTTAGCTGGCGGGGGGCCCACCTACGAGCAGTACTTC.